Following are 16 T cell receptor beta chains from one sample sequenced in a study of blood T cell repertoires in COVID-19. Profiling relied on immunoSEQ multiplex PCR, and the TCRdb table lists in-frame clones only, not all of them. The data contain 150,000 to 200,000 clones, around 84% of them singletons. Sequencing was performed on peripheral blood. Source of these receptors: a middle-aged man with active or convalescent COVID-19.

The chain links TRBV19 to TRBJ2-6, with D perhaps TRBD1 (5 bases). The germline CDR1 and CDR2 sequences are LNHDA and SQIVND (reference sequence). The CDR3 runs to 16 residues. With 7 bases removed from V and 0 bases from J, the gap between germline ends came to 13 bases. The CDR3: CASTNAGNSGANVLTF. CDR3 nucleotides: TGTGCCAGTACAAACGCAGGGAACTCTGGGGCCAACGTCCTGACTTTC. Filled out from reference TRBV19 and TRBJ2-6, the complete variable domain reads DGGITQSPKYLFRKEGQNVTLSCEQNLNHDAMYWYRQDPGQGLRLIYYSQIVNDFQKGDIAEGYSVSREKKESFPLTVTSAQKNPTAFYLCASTNAGNSGANVLTFGAGSRLTVL.

The chain employs TRBV29-1 and TRBJ2-1; D is ambiguous. CDR3 size: 14 residues. Germline V gene lookup returns CDR1 SQVTM and CDR2 ANQGSEA. The V gene lost 7 bases and the J gene lost 3 bases, with 16 bases spanning the gap. This CDR3 reads CSALRERLYNEQFF. In DNA, the CDR3 is TGCAGCGCCCTCCGAGAAAGACTCTACAATGAGCAGTTCTTC.

This chain connects TRBV6-5 to TRBJ2-7, with 7 bases matching TRBD1. Germline-derived CDR1 and CDR2 are MNHEY and SVGAGI. V lost 8 bases to trimming and J lost 2 bases; unmatched junction nucleotides: 12. The CDR3 loop spans 15 amino acids. CDR3 sequence: CASSRQGSRTYEQYF. The DNA of the CDR3 is TGTGCCAGCTCGAGACAGGGTAGTCGTACCTACGAGCAGTACTTC.

The chain couples TRBV19 to TRBJ1-5; tentatively, D is TRBD1 (6 bases). The CDR3 contains 15 residues. Germline V gives CDR1 LNHDA, CDR2 SQIVND (reference sequence). Deletions cut 8 bases from V and 0 bases from J, with 14 bases between. CDR3 amino acids: CASGGGSNSNQPQHF. CDR3 sequence (DNA): TGTGCCAGTGGGGGGGGCAGCAATAGCAATCAGCCCCAGCATTTT.

J is TRBJ2-3 and V is TRBV19; the match to TRBD2 covers 8 bases. The CDR3 length is 19 residues. CDR1 and CDR2 from the germline V gene are LNHDA and SQIVND (reference sequence). V shed 3 bases and J 0 bases; nucleotides not matched to a gene: 14. CDR3 DNA: TGTGCCAGTAGTATTTGGGTGGTAGCGGGGACTTCTAGCACAGATACGCAGTATTTT. Protein: CASSIWVVAGTSSTDTQYF.

This rearrangement joins TRBV12-5 to TRBJ2-1; unclear D gene. This CDR3 has 12 residues. The V gene lost 0 bases and the J gene lost 9 bases, with 6 bases spanning the gap. Germline CDR1 reads LGHNT; CDR2 reads FRNRAP. DNA for the CDR3: TGTGCTAGTGGTTTGGTCACAGCTGAGCAGTTCTTC. It codes for CASGLVTAEQFF.

The chain employs TRBV30 and TRBJ1-4; D not certain. The CDR3 is made up of 12 amino acids. V was pared by 2 bases and J by 10 bases, with 11 bases between. Germline V gene data show CDR1 as GTSNPN and CDR2 as SVGIG (reference sequence). As DNA, the CDR3 is TGTGCCTGGAGTATTAGGAGCGGAAAACTGTTTTTT. Protein sequence: CAWSIRSGKLFF.

The chain carries TRBV2 and TRBJ1-1, with D possibly being TRBD1 (5 bases). In germline, CDR1 is SNHLY, CDR2 FYNNEI. CDR3 length: 15 residues. V lost 2 bases and J 7 bases, leaving 17 bases between the germline ends. CDR3 coding DNA: TGTGCCAGCAGTGAAAGGGGCAGGGAGGGGAATGAAGCTTTCTTT. This translates into CASSERGREGNEAFF.

V usage is TRBV3-1 (or the pseudogene TRBV3-2) and J usage is TRBJ2-5, with a tentative D call TRBD2 (5 bases). The CDR3 sequence is 14 residues long. Germline CDR1 LGHDT, CDR2 YNNKEL (reference sequence). Trimming shortened V by 1 base and J by 5 bases, and 11 bases separated the two germline ends. CDR3 bases: TGTGCCAGCAGCCAAGTTGAGGGTCGGGAGACCCAGTACTTC. The encoded protein is CASSQVEGRETQYF.

This sequence joins TRBV11-2 and TRBJ1-4; 9 positions match TRBD1. After removal of 1 base from V and 8 bases from J, the junction contained 11 bases not matched to a gene. Germline loops: CDR1 SGHAT, CDR2 FQNNGV. CDR3 length: 17 residues. CDR3 in amino acids: CASSLVRTGEFGEKLFF. In DNA form, the CDR3 reads TGTGCCAGCAGCTTAGTGCGGACAGGGGAGTTCGGAGAAAAACTGTTTTTT.

The V call is TRBV7-8, the J call TRBJ1-1; TRBD1 is a possible D gene (5 bases). This CDR3 region has 15 residues. The V end was cut by 2 bases, the J end by 4 bases, with 14 bases between. Germline values: CDR1 SGHVS, CDR2 FQNEAQ. CDR3 coding DNA: TGTGCCAGCAGCTTAAATCCCAGGGCGGTCACTGAAGCTTTCTTT. Translated, it gives CASSLNPRAVTEAFF.

The chain carries TRBV6-4 and TRBJ2-3; possible D gene TRBD1, 5 bases. Germline V lookup: CDR1 MRHNA, CDR2 SNTAGT. V was cut by 6 bases and J by 2 bases, with 9 bases left in between. The length of the CDR3 is 13 residues. CDR3 bases: TGTGCCAGCAGCCCAGGGTCCACAGATACGCAGTATTTT. It is translated as CASSPGSTDTQYF.

The CDR3 loop is CASSFVGAEPAYEQYF. The CDR3 DNA is TGTGCCAGCAGTTTTGTAGGGGCAGAGCCAGCCTACGAGCAGTACTTC. The chain employs TRBV27 and TRBJ2-7; maybe TRBD1 (5 bases). CDR3 size: 16 residues. The germline V gene has CDR1 MNHEY and CDR2 SMNVEV (reference sequence). V was shortened by 3 bases and J by 2 bases, with 17 bases between the two germline ends.

This rearrangement joins TRBV27 to TRBJ2-5, with TRBD1 matching 10 bases. Germline loops: CDR1 MNHEY, CDR2 SMNVEV (reference sequence). The CDR3 sequence is 16 residues long. DNA of the CDR3: TGTGCTGTAGGGGACAGGGGCCTAACAACCGCGGGGACCCAGTACTTC. It codes for CAVGDRGLTTAGTQYF.

The chain has TRBV7-9 and TRBJ2-3; 7 bases line up with TRBD1. Per the germline V gene, CDR1 is SEHNR and CDR2 is FQNEAQ (reference sequence). The junction had 9 bases not matched to a gene; V was cut back by 10 bases and J by 2 bases. The CDR3 has 14 amino acids. CDR3 DNA: TGTGCCACATCACAGGGGCGCTACACAGATACGCAGTATTTT. This encodes CATSQGRYTDTQYF. The variable domain in full, with the rest retrieved from reference TRBV7-9 and TRBJ2-3, is DTGVSQNPRHKITKRGQNVTFRCDPISEHNRLYWYRQTLGQGPEFLTYFQNEAQLEKSRLLSDRFSAERPKGSFSTLEIQRTEQGDSAMYLCATSQGRYTDTQYFGPGTRLTVL.

The chain recombines TRBV27 with TRBJ2-7; possible D gene TRBD1, 5 bases. This CDR3 is built from 13 residues. V lost 5 bases and J lost 2, with 10 bases in between. CDR1 MNHEY and CDR2 SMNVEV come from the germline V gene (reference sequence). The CDR3 DNA follows: TGTGCCAGCAGTCCCCTAGGGGCCTACGAGCAGTACTTC. Protein product: CASSPLGAYEQYF.